This T cell receptor beta chain was captured by sequencing in a study of regulatory T cells in long-lasting Graves disease. Overall study results and limits: Analyses excluded thyroid tissue, covering peripheral blood alone.

Time point reported: persistent/refractory GD, antithyroid drugs over 5 years with positive TRAb. The TCR library used RNA extracted from PBMCs. By American Thyroid Association guidelines, Graves' disease was diagnosed in the cohort. As to this clonotype: Its antigen is currently unknown.

Sequencing libraries for TCR beta were prepared with iRepertoire HTBI primers and Arm-PCR of CDR3 regions. TCRdb reprocessed the multiplex PCR reads via MiXCR and lists one record per CDR3 protein. The profile covers 300,000 to 400,000 distinct CDR3 sequences, with roughly 21% appearing a single time and 29% taken by the ten largest. The sequence was obtained from a female donor with Graves disease. Specimen: peripheral blood mononuclear cells (PBMCs), collected when the disease was refractory, from a patient treated with antithyroid drugs.

The CDR3 reads CATSTGQRTVYNEQFF. The CDR3 DNA reads as TGCGCCACCTCAACGGGCCAGCGGACAGTCTACAATGAGCAGTTCTTC. This chain connects TRBV5-1 to TRBJ2-1; weak D call: TRBD1 (6 bases). The germline CDR1 and CDR2 sequences are SGHRS and YFSETQ. The CDR3 spans 16 residues. V was shortened by 9 bases and J by 3 bases, with 22 bases between the two germline ends.